This passage covers 10 T cell receptor beta chains from one sample sequenced in a study of vaccination effects on CD4 cells after COVID-19 (dated by TCRdb to about 2022). To identify antigen-specific CD4+ T cell clonotypes by their expansion, the ViraFEST assay first stimulated PBMC with viral peptide pools and then applied TCR sequencing. After around eleven days of culture, CD4+ T cells were isolated with the EasySep CD4+ T cell isolation kit. Antigens for these TCRs are unknown. The library came from the immunoSEQ multiplex PCR assay. The table comes from immuneACCESS by way of TCRdb, which keeps in-frame sequences with V and J called. Part of the clones is missing from these tables; in studies checked, under half for an unresolved V gene and the rest for unknown reasons. This sample holds approximately 87,000 clones; about 70% were observed only once. The ten largest make up 1.5% to 2% of the sample.

Sequenced here: CD4+ T cells from PBMCs cultured with HCoV-229E spike peptides, sampled before COVID-19 vaccination. Taken with the paper, the label for cell subset or site translates to: HCoV-229E spike overlapping peptide pool stimulation. These receptors all stem from a human donor who received a COVID-19 vaccine.

The chain carries TRBV7-9 and TRBJ1-3; D is uncertain. CDR1 is SEHNR and CDR2 is FQNEAQ in the germline V gene (reference sequence). The length of the CDR3 is 11 residues. Trimming cost V 3 bases and J 7 bases, with 4 bases left between them. CDR3 region: CASSLSNTIYF. The CDR3 DNA sequence: TGTGCCAGCAGCTTGAGCAACACCATATATTTT. Combining the CDR3 with reference TRBV7-9 and TRBJ1-3 gives the whole variable domain DTGVSQNPRHKITKRGQNVTFRCDPISEHNRLYWYRQTLGQGPEFLTYFQNEAQLEKSRLLSDRFSAERPKGSFSTLEIQRTEQGDSAMYLCASSLSNTIYFGEGSWLTVV.

The rearrangement joins TRBV3-1 (or the pseudogene TRBV3-2) to TRBJ2-7; TRBD1 might be the D (6 bases). Germline V gene lookup returns CDR1 LGHDT and CDR2 YNNKEL (reference sequence). V gave up 2 bases and J gave up 4 bases, with 12 bases separating them. The CDR3 is 14 residues long. The CDR3 sequence is CASSQSLGAYEQYV. The CDR3 region has the DNA TGTGCCAGCAGCCAAAGTTTGGGGGCGTACGAGCAGTACGTC.

The chain has TRBV30 and TRBJ1-6; no clear D. V was cut by 0 bases and J by 0 bases, with 6 bases left in between. The germline V gene has CDR1 GTSNPN and CDR2 SVGIG (reference sequence). CDR3 length equals 15 residues. CDR3 region: CAWSVADSYNSPLHF. DNA of the CDR3: TGTGCCTGGAGTGTTGCCGACTCCTATAATTCACCCCTCCACTTT.

The chain is built from TRBV4-1 and TRBJ2-1; D is unresolved. V was pared by 4 bases and J by 8 bases, with 18 bases between. Germline V gene sequence: CDR1 MGHRA, CDR2 YSYEKL. The length of the CDR3 is 15 residues. The CDR3 bases are TGCGCCAGCAGCCGAAGCTCCGGAAATATGGATGAGCAGTTCTTC. Translated: CASSRSSGNMDEQFF.

The chain joins TRBV7-9 to TRBJ2-4, with D tentatively TRBD1 (6 bases). The V end was cut by 5 bases, the J end by 5 bases, with 10 bases between. Germline assignment: CDR1 SEHNR and CDR2 FQNEAQ (reference sequence). CDR3 length: 13 residues. CDR3 nucleotides: TGTGCCAGCAGCCGGGACACCCAAAACATTCAGTACTTC. It translates to CASSRDTQNIQYF.

This clone was observed a few times. The gene calls are TRBV5-7 and TRBJ1-1; D possibly corresponds to TRBD1 (6 bases). TRBV5-7 is designated an ORF whose function remains uncertain. The ends were cut back, 7 bases at V and 5 bases at J, with 18 bases in the middle. The CDR3 is made up of 14 amino acids. DNA of the CDR3: TGTGCCAGCTCCGGGCCGGGACATTCGACTGAAGCTTTCTTT. Amino acid sequence: CASSGPGHSTEAFF.

V is TRBV6-6 and J is TRBJ1-2, with 7 bases matching TRBD1. Germline V gene data show CDR1 as MNHNY and CDR2 as SVGAGI (reference sequence). Trimming cost V 5 bases and J 4 bases; bases outside gene matches: 10. The CDR3 has 15 residues. The CDR3 sequence is CASSRTRDRSYGYTF. The DNA for the CDR3 is TGTGCCAGCAGTCGTACAAGGGACAGAAGCTATGGCTACACCTTC.

V gene TRBV10-3 combines with J gene TRBJ2-7; D might be TRBD2 (5 bases). The CDR3 totals 15 residues. The V gene's germline CDR1 is ENHRY and CDR2 SYGVKD. Trimming shortened V by 5 bases and J by 0 bases, and 14 bases separated the two germline ends. CDR3 DNA sequence: TGTGCCATCAGTCGAGGCGGGCCCAGCTCCTACGAGCAGTACGTC. Protein product: CAISRGGPSSYEQYV.

This clone occurred a few times. The chain couples TRBV12-3 or TRBV12-4 to TRBJ1-2; D unresolved. The CDR3 runs to 12 residues. V lost 5 bases and J 8 bases, leaving 12 bases between the germline ends. The chain's CDR3 is CASSPSSGGYTF. Written as DNA, the CDR3 is TGTGCCAGCAGTCCATCCTCGGGGGGCTACACCTTC.

This chain links TRBV2 with TRBJ1-2, with D uncertain. V was cut by 6 bases and J by 4 bases, with 12 bases left in between. This CDR3 is built from 13 residues. From germline, CDR1 is SNHLY and CDR2 FYNNEI. The CDR3 DNA sequence: TGTGCCAGCAGGCCCATAATAAGCTATGGCTACACCTTC. Its translation: CASRPIISYGYTF. Drawing the rest from reference TRBV2 and TRBJ1-2, the complete variable domain is EPEVTQTPSHQVTQMGQEVILRCVPISNHLYFYWYRQILGQKVEFLVSFYNNEISEKSEIFDDQFSVERPDGSNFTLKIRSTKLEDSAMYFCASRPIISYGYTFGSGTRLTVV.